This T cell receptor (beta chain) was profiled in a study of identical twins. This clonotype is judged medium-sized (0.01 to 0.1%). MiXCR, applied by TCRdb to the 5' RACE reads, yields one record per CDR3 protein. Of 150,000 or so distinct CDR3 sequences listed, around 3.5% are singletons. The TCR was taken from a man aged 18 to 35 in good health. Specimen: memory T cells sorted from blood.

CDR3 region: CASSSPRGEETQYF. The CDR3 DNA reads TGTGCCAGCAGCTCCCCACGCGGGGAAGAGACCCAGTACTTC. V gene TRBV6-1 combines with J gene TRBJ2-5; D possibly corresponds to TRBD2 (6 bases). This CDR3 region has 14 residues. The V and J ends lost 6 bases and 3 bases respectively, with 14 bases between them. Germline CDR1 MNHNS, CDR2 SASEGT.